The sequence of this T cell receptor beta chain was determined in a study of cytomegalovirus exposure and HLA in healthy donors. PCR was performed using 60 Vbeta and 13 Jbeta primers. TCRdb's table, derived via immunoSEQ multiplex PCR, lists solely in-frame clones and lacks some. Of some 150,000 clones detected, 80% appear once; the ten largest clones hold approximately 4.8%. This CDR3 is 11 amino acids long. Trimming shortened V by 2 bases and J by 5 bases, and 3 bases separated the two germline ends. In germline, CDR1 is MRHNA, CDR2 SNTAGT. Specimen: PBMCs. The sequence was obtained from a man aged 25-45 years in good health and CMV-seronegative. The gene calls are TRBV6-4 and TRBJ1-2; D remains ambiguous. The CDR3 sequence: CASSDLYGYTF. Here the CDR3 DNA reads TGTGCCAGCAGTGACCTTTATGGCTACACCTTC.